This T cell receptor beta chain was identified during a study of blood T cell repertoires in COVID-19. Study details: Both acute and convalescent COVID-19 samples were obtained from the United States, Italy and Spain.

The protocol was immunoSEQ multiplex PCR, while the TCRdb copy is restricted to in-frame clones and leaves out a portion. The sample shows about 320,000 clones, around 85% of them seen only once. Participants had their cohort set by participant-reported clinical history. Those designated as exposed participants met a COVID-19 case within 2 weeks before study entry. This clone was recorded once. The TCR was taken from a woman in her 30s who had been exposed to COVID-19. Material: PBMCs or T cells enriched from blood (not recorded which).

CDR3 region: CASTLAGGSADTQYF. CDR3 sequence (DNA): TGTGCCAGCACCCTAGCGGGAGGTTCGGCAGATACGCAGTATTTT. The chain links TRBV7-9 to TRBJ2-3; 11 nucleotides align to TRBD2. In germline, CDR1 is SEHNR, CDR2 FQNEAQ (reference sequence). V was clipped by 7 bases and J by 4 bases; unmatched bases: 7. The CDR3 runs 15 residues.